This entry describes one T cell receptor (beta chain). Participants, roughly 18 to 100 years old, spanned 25 or so US areas. Which cohort a participant joined came from the clinical history participants gave. Trimming left V 6 bases short and J 0 bases short, with 12 bases between. CDR3 length equals 16 residues. In germline, CDR1 is SGHVS, CDR2 FQNEAQ. The entry originates in a study of blood T cell repertoires in COVID-19. Study as a whole: Specimens from acute and convalescent COVID-19 originated in the United States, Italy and Spain.

Study processing details: The authors estimated nucleated cell counts from reference gene primer amplification. The table came from immunoSEQ multiplex PCR; TCRdb's copy has only in-frame clones and leaves some out. D and trimming come from the DNA, and the V and J calls and clone size come from that table. The sample shows about 190,000 clones, around 84% of them seen only once. Sequenced sample: PBMCs or T cells enriched from blood (not recorded which). V usage is TRBV7-8 and J usage is TRBJ1-6, with TRBD1 as a possible D gene (5 bases). The clonotype was recovered from a woman in her thirties who had recovered from COVID-19. CDR3 nucleotide sequence: TGTGCCAGCAGACAGGACGCGAGCTCCTATAATTCACCCCTCCACTTT. Translating it yields CASRQDASSYNSPLHF. The entire variable domain, with the rest obtained from reference TRBV7-8 and TRBJ1-6, is as follows: GAGVSQSPRYKVAKRGQDVALRCDPISGHVSLFWYQQALGQGPEFLTYFQNEAQLDKSGLPSDRFFAERPEGSVSTLKIQRTQQEDSAVYLCASRQDASSYNSPLHFGNGTRLTVT.